Below, 31 T cell receptor beta chains from the same sample are listed, as sequenced in a study of Ad26.COV2.S vaccination and SARS-CoV-2 variants. Treatment meaning: about 20 received Ad26.COV2.S at low or high dose, single or two shots; several received placebo; per-sample allocation not given. Material that was analyzed had been drawn on day 63 after the first vaccine or placebo injection. Sequencing used immunoSEQ multiplex PCR; TCRdb keeps in-frame clones, though not all of them. The data contain about 410,000 clones, 75% to 90% of them seen just once; the ten biggest clones take up around 3.4%. The sequencing used peripheral blood, collected in a trial of Ad26.COV2.S vaccine versus placebo. These receptors all stem from a person aged 18-65 years who received the Ad26.COV2.S COVID-19 vaccine or a placebo.

This clone was observed a few times. This chain links TRBV5-1 with TRBJ2-7; D remains unclear. Per germline, CDR1 SGHRS and CDR2 YFSETQ. The CDR3 totals 11 residues. The V gene lost 4 bases and the J gene lost 4 bases, with 6 bases spanning the gap. CDR3 sequence reads: CASSTSYEQYF. As DNA, the CDR3 is TGCGCCAGCAGCACCTCATACGAGCAGTACTTC.

The chain carries TRBV10-3 and TRBJ2-1; a possible D gene is TRBD2 (5 bases). The CDR3 totals 13 residues. V lost 7 bases, J lost 8 bases, and 15 bases lay in between. The V gene's germline CDR1 is ENHRY and CDR2 SYGVKD. In DNA, the CDR3 is TGTGCCATCAAATTGGGAGAAGAGTATGAGCAGTTCTTC. Protein: CAIKLGEEYEQFF.

The genes are TRBV7-9 and TRBJ1-1; tentative D call: TRBD1 (5 bases). CDR3 size: 13 residues. Trimming left V 5 bases short and J 5 bases short, with 12 bases between. The germline V gene encodes CDR1 SEHNR and CDR2 FQNEAQ (reference sequence). Written as DNA, the CDR3 is TGTGCCAGCAGCCCGGGACCTCGAACTGAAGCTTTCTTT. The encoded protein is CASSPGPRTEAFF.

The rearrangement uses TRBV7-2 and TRBJ2-2, with D unclear. The CDR3 spans 17 residues. CDR1 SGHTA and CDR2 FQGNSA come from the germline V gene. Trimming pared 2 bases from V and 2 bases from J, leaving 15 bases between. The CDR3 here is CASSLRGFGLNTGELFF. Here the CDR3 DNA reads TGTGCCAGCAGCTTACGAGGTTTCGGGCTCAACACCGGGGAGCTGTTTTTT.

The rearrangement joins TRBV5-5 to TRBJ2-3; 7 bases match TRBD2. This CDR3 has 17 amino acids. V dropped 5 bases and J dropped 5; count of bases not matched to a gene: 17. Germline values: CDR1 SGHKS, CDR2 YYEKEE (reference sequence). CDR3 bases: TGTGCCAGCAGTCGATTATCGGGGGGACCCCAGGGAGATACGCAGTATTTT. Amino acid sequence: CASSRLSGGPQGDTQYF.

This chain joins TRBV5-1 and TRBJ2-2; no definite D call. The CDR3 loop spans 18 amino acids. The V gene's germline CDR1 is SGHRS and CDR2 YFSETQ. Trimming took off 1 base at V and 0 bases at J, with 16 bases between the two ends. CDR3 sequence: CASSLSWKEETNTGELFF. The DNA of the CDR3 is TGCGCCAGCAGCTTGTCTTGGAAAGAGGAGACGAACACCGGGGAGCTGTTTTTT. The full variable domain, rest sourced from reference TRBV5-1 and TRBJ2-2, is KAGVTQTPRYLIKTRGQQVTLSCSPISGHRSVSWYQQTPGQGLQFLFEYFSETQRNKGNFPGRFSGRQFSNSRSEMNVSTLELGDSALYLCASSLSWKEETNTGELFFGEGSRLTVL.

The chain combines TRBV18 with TRBJ1-1; D perhaps matches TRBD1 (6 bases). V dropped 1 base and J dropped 1 base, with 10 bases sitting between them. CDR1 is KGHSH, CDR2 LQKENI, per germline. This CDR3 region has 15 residues. CDR3 in DNA: TGTGCCAGCTCACCACTGGGGGGCGAGAACACTGAAGCTTTCTTT. This sequence encodes CASSPLGGENTEAFF.

This clone was detected only a few times. The chain combines TRBV7-2 with TRBJ2-7; D might be TRBD1 (5 bases). In germline, CDR1 is SGHTA, CDR2 FQGNSA. The CDR3 spans 14 residues. Trimming left V 3 bases short and J 0 bases short, with 9 bases between. CDR3 amino acids: CASSFHRSSYEQYF. Here the CDR3 DNA reads TGTGCCAGCAGCTTTCACAGGAGCTCCTACGAGCAGTACTTC.

The chain employs TRBV25-1 and TRBJ1-5; the D gene is possibly TRBD1 (5 bases). With 2 bases removed from V and 1 base from J, the gap between germline ends came to 9 bases. The germline V gene has CDR1 MGHDK and CDR2 SYGVNS. This CDR3 spans 15 amino acids. The CDR3 sequence: CASSEMGGSNQPQHF. The CDR3 region has the DNA TGTGCCAGCAGTGAAATGGGGGGGAGCAATCAGCCCCAGCATTTT.

V is TRBV5-1 and J is TRBJ1-4; D is possibly TRBD1 (5 bases). V lost 0 bases to trimming and J lost 8 bases, with 14 bases between them. Germline CDR1 reads SGHRS; CDR2 reads YFSETQ. The CDR3 loop spans 15 amino acids. The CDR3 nucleotides are TGCGCCAGCAGCTTGGAACGGGGCGATGGAGAAAAACTGTTTTTT. Its protein is CASSLERGDGEKLFF.

This clone is a singleton in its sample. CDR3 loop: CASSVALPRDRVYNEQFF. CDR3 in DNA: TGTGCCAGCAGCGTAGCCCTCCCCCGGGACAGGGTATACAATGAGCAGTTCTTC. The chain uses TRBV9 and TRBJ2-1, with 9 nucleotides matching TRBD1. With 0 bases clipped from V and 4 bases from J, the junction kept 11 bases outside the gene matches. CDR3 length: 18 residues. Looked up from germline, CDR1 is SGDLS and CDR2 is YYNGEE.

The chain has TRBV19 and TRBJ2-5, with D perhaps assigned TRBD1 or TRBD2 (5 bases each). CDR1 is LNHDA, CDR2 SQIVND, per germline (reference sequence). V was trimmed by 2 bases and J by 4 bases, leaving 14 bases between them. CDR3 length: 15 residues. This CDR3 reads CASSISGTRGETQYF. Here the CDR3 DNA reads TGTGCCAGTAGTATATCCGGGACCCGGGGAGAGACCCAGTACTTC.

The chain carries TRBV28 and TRBJ1-3; D is ambiguous. This CDR3 contains 14 residues. V gave up 6 bases and J gave up 5 bases, with 14 bases separating them. The germline gives CDR1 MDHEN, CDR2 SYDVKM. The CDR3 protein is CASRDGVIRNTIYF. CDR3 nucleotides: TGTGCCAGCAGAGACGGGGTTATTAGAAACACCATATATTTT.

V is TRBV7-6 and J is TRBJ1-6; D is uncertain. From germline, CDR1 is SGHVS and CDR2 FNYEAQ. Trimming took 5 bases from V and 6 from J, leaving 14 bases between them. This CDR3 region has 15 residues. In DNA, the CDR3 is TGTGCCAGCAGCCCTAGTGGACCGCCTAATTCACCCCTCCACTTT. This translates into CASSPSGPPNSPLHF.

This sequence joins TRBV21-1 and TRBJ2-3; the D segment call TRBD1 is taken from the table without a DNA check. TRBV21-1 is termed a pseudogene. There are 16 residues in the CDR3. The CDR3: CASSKEGDRGPDTQYF. Written as DNA, the CDR3 is TGTGCCAGCAGCAAAGAAGGGGACAGGGGCCCAGATACGCAGTATTTT.

The V call is TRBV25-1, the J call TRBJ1-1; the D is unclear. This CDR3 has 13 amino acids. CDR1 is MGHDK and CDR2 is SYGVNS in the germline V gene. V was cut by 1 base and J by 10 bases, with 13 bases left in between. In nucleotides, the CDR3 is TGTGCCAGCAGTGAATGGAGAGGGTTGGGAGCTTTCTTT. Encoded protein: CASSEWRGLGAFF.

This chain links TRBV2 with TRBJ1-1; D uncertain. The CDR3 covers 15 residues. Trimming took off 5 bases at V and 0 bases at J, with 13 bases between the two ends. Germline CDR1 reads SNHLY; CDR2 reads FYNNEI. The CDR3 is CASSNSDFMNTEAFF. The CDR3 region has the DNA TGTGCCAGCAGTAACAGCGATTTCATGAACACTGAAGCTTTCTTT.

This rearrangement joins TRBV5-6 to TRBJ1-4, with D possibly being TRBD1 (6 bases). The CDR3 is 15 amino acids. Germline V gene lookup returns CDR1 SGHDT and CDR2 YYEEEE. Trimming removed 6 bases at V and 7 bases at J, with 19 bases between. CDR3 DNA sequence: TGTGCCAGCACCGTTGCGGGGGGGCAAAGTGAAAAACTGTTTTTT. It translates to CASTVAGGQSEKLFF. Combining the CDR3 with reference TRBV5-6 and TRBJ1-4 gives the whole variable domain DAGVTQSPTHLIKTRGQQVTLRCSPKSGHDTVSWYQQALGQGPQFIFQYYEEEERQRGNFPDRFSGHQFPNYSSELNVNALLLGDSALYLCASTVAGGQSEKLFFGSGTQLSVL.

This rearrangement joins TRBV11-2 to TRBJ2-5; D is unresolved. The CDR3 sequence is 13 residues long. Per germline, CDR1 SGHAT and CDR2 FQNNGV. V was pared by 3 bases and J by 5 bases, with 10 bases between. Here the CDR3 reads CASSLSTQETQYF. The DNA for the CDR3 is TGTGCCAGCAGCTTGTCGACACAGGAGACCCAGTACTTC.

The chain carries TRBV9 and TRBJ1-1; D unresolved. CDR3 length: 15 residues. The ends were cut back, 0 bases at V and 0 bases at J, with 9 bases in the middle. CDR1 and CDR2 from the germline V gene are SGDLS and YYNGEE. The CDR3 loop reads CASSVGLHMNTEAFF. The DNA for the CDR3 is TGTGCCAGCAGCGTAGGCCTCCACATGAACACTGAAGCTTTCTTT.

CDR3 nucleotide sequence: TGTGCCAGCAGCCAGAGGGCTGGCCCAGGGACCCAGTACTTC. Translating gives CASSQRAGPGTQYF. This chain links TRBV7-6 with TRBJ2-5, with TRBD2 as a possible D gene (5 bases). The V gene lost 5 bases and the J gene lost 7 bases, with 17 bases spanning the gap. This CDR3 region has 14 residues. Per germline, CDR1 SGHVS and CDR2 FNYEAQ.

This chain connects TRBV12-5 to TRBJ2-3; a weak D match, TRBD1 (6 bases). The CDR3 covers 14 residues. Trimming stripped 7 bases from V and 4 bases from J, with 15 bases between. Looked up from germline, CDR1 is LGHNT and CDR2 is FRNRAP. DNA for the CDR3: TGTGCTAGTGCCTCCGGCAGGGGTTCAGATACGCAGTATTTT. It yields the protein CASASGRGSDTQYF. Variable domain in full (rest from reference TRBV12-5 and TRBJ2-3): DARVTQTPRHKVTEMGQEVTMRCQPILGHNTVFWYRQTMMQGLELLAYFRNRAPLDDSGMPKDRFSAEMPDATLATLKIQPSEPRDSAVYFCASASGRGSDTQYFGPGTRLTVL.

The chain links TRBV20-1 to TRBJ1-5; tentative D call: TRBD1 (6 bases). The CDR3 runs 14 residues. Germline assignment: CDR1 DFQATT and CDR2 SNEGSKA (reference sequence). The V end was cut by 5 bases, the J end by 6 bases, with 17 bases between. CDR3 sequence reads: CSAGEMGGGQPQHF. CDR3 coding DNA: TGCAGTGCTGGTGAAATGGGGGGCGGTCAGCCCCAGCATTTT.

V is TRBV3-1 (or the pseudogene TRBV3-2) and J is TRBJ2-7; 9 positions agree with TRBD2. Germline assignment: CDR1 LGHDT and CDR2 YNNKEL (reference sequence). V lost 1 base and J lost 2; bases outside the gene matches: 9. There are 17 residues in the CDR3. The CDR3: CASSQGGPSGETYEQYF. CDR3 DNA: TGTGCCAGCAGCCAAGGGGGACCTAGCGGGGAAACCTACGAGCAGTACTTC.

The chain uses TRBV6-1 and TRBJ2-7; 7 bases are shared with TRBD2. Germline CDR1 and CDR2: MNHNS and SASEGT. Germline trimming cut 3 bases from V and 0 bases from J; bases unmatched to any gene: 8. This CDR3 comprises 16 residues. DNA for the CDR3: TGTGCCAGCAGTGATAAACTAGCGACGAGCTCCTACGAGCAGTACTTC. As protein: CASSDKLATSSYEQYF.

The chain carries TRBV7-8 and TRBJ1-2; unclear D gene. The CDR3 is made up of 12 amino acids. The germline V gene encodes CDR1 SGHVS and CDR2 FQNEAQ. Trimming took off 5 bases at V and 6 bases at J, with 10 bases between the two ends. The CDR3 bases are TGTGCCAGCAGCCCTAGGAATCATGGCTACACCTTC. This encodes CASSPRNHGYTF.

The chain combines TRBV7-9 with TRBJ1-6; D is ambiguous. The CDR3 has 13 amino acids. In germline, CDR1 is SEHNR, CDR2 FQNEAQ (reference sequence). Trimming cost V 8 bases and J 6 bases, with 11 bases left between them. The CDR3 region has the DNA TGTGCCAGCTCGGGCGAAACTAATTCACCCCTCCACTTT. This gives the protein CASSGETNSPLHF.

This chain connects TRBV6-1 to TRBJ2-7; 7 nucleotides line up with TRBD1. J was trimmed by 2 bases and V by 1 base; bases with no gene match: 5. CDR1 and CDR2 from the germline V gene are MNHNS and SASEGT. The CDR3 runs 15 residues. The CDR3 DNA is TGTGCCAGCAGTGAAGAGGGGGCGGGCCCCTACGAGCAGTACTTC. This gives the protein CASSEEGAGPYEQYF.

This clone was found a few times. V and J are TRBV27 and TRBJ1-2, with D possibly being TRBD1 (5 bases). Per the germline V gene, CDR1 is MNHEY and CDR2 is SMNVEV (reference sequence). Trimming took off 3 bases at V and 8 bases at J, with 13 bases between the two ends. The CDR3 runs 13 residues. The CDR3 loop is CASSFAGKGGYTF. For the CDR3, the DNA is TGTGCCAGCAGTTTTGCAGGGAAAGGCGGCTACACCTTC.

The genes are TRBV10-3 and TRBJ1-4; TRBD1 is a possible D gene (5 bases). Germline CDR1 reads ENHRY; CDR2 reads SYGVKD. Trimming stripped 0 bases from V and 7 bases from J, with 12 bases between. CDR3 length: 15 residues. The CDR3 DNA reads as TGTGCCATCAGTGAGTCGGGGGAGGGGAGTGAAAAACTGTTTTTT. The encoded protein is CAISESGEGSEKLFF.

The chain employs TRBV24-1 and TRBJ1-6; D ambiguous. Germline CDR1 is KGHDR and CDR2 is SFDVKD. The CDR3 spans 15 residues. V was trimmed by 9 bases and J by 2 bases, leaving 13 bases between them. The CDR3: CATRPFGTYNSPLHF. CDR3 in DNA: TGTGCCACCCGACCTTTCGGAACCTATAATTCACCCCTCCACTTT.